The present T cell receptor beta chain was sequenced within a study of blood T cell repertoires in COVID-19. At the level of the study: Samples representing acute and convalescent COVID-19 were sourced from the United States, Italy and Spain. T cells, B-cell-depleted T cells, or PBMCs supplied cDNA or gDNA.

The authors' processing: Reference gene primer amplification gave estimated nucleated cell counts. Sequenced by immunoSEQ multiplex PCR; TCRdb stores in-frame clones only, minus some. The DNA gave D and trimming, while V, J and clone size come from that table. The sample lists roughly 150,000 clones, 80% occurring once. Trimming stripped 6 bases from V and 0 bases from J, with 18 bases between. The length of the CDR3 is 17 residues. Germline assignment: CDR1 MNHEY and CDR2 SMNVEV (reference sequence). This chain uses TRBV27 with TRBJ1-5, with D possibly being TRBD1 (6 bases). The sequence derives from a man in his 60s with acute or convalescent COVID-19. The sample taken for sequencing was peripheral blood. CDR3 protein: CASRRGGGSYSNQPQHF. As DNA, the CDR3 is TGTGCCAGCAGGAGGGGAGGGGGTTCATATAGCAATCAGCCCCAGCATTTT.